Presented here are 17 T cell receptor beta chains from one specimen sequenced in a study of T-cell memory formation after mild COVID-19. MiXCR, applied by TCRdb to the 5' RACE reads, yields one record per CDR3 protein. The repertoire holds roughly 200,000 distinct CDR3 sequences, with 15% to 20% as singletons. What was sequenced was PBMCs or a T cell subset sorted from them (not recorded which). The receptors shown here come from an adult woman who had mild COVID-19 (a few samples of this study predate the infection). Cell type and time point are not known.

This clonotype was observed a handful of times. The chain combines TRBV14 with TRBJ1-1, with D uncertain. The CDR3 has 13 residues. The V end lost 0 bases, the J end lost 10 bases, and 12 bases lay between the germline ends. Germline V gene lookup returns CDR1 SGHDN and CDR2 FVKESK. Written as DNA, the CDR3 is TGTGCCAGCAGCCAAGACCTACCCACGAGAGCTTTCTTT. The encoded protein is CASSQDLPTRAFF.

The chain joins TRBV20-1 to TRBJ2-7; D is unresolved. Germline values: CDR1 DFQATT, CDR2 SNEGSKA (reference sequence). V shed 5 bases and J shed 3 bases, with 17 bases lying between them. This CDR3 is 14 amino acids long. The CDR3 is CSASHQQRIYEQYF. The DNA for the CDR3 is TGCAGTGCTTCGCATCAACAGAGAATCTACGAGCAGTACTTC.

This clonotype turned up a few times. The CDR3 DNA is TGTGCCAGCAGTTTCGCCCTCGACAGGGAAACTGAAGCTTTCTTT. It yields the protein CASSFALDRETEAFF. The gene calls are TRBV27 and TRBJ1-1; 7 bases align to TRBD1. Unmatched junction bases numbered 9, after V lost 3 bases and J lost 5 bases. CDR3 length: 15 amino acids. Germline CDR1 is MNHEY and CDR2 is SMNVEV (reference sequence).

The gene calls are TRBV3-1 and TRBJ2-5, with D unclear. V gave up 0 bases and J gave up 5 bases, with 4 bases separating them. CDR3 size: 12 residues. Germline V gene sequence: CDR1 LGHDT, CDR2 YNNKEL (reference sequence). The CDR3 DNA reads as TGTGCCAGCAGCCAAGATTTGGAGACCCAGTACTTC. Translation: CASSQDLETQYF.

This chain connects TRBV29-1 to TRBJ2-3; 9 bases match TRBD2. This CDR3 is 17 amino acids long. CDR1 is SQVTM, CDR2 ANQGSEA, per germline. V dropped 4 bases and J dropped 0; count of bases not matched to a gene: 11. The DNA for the CDR3 is TGCAGCGTTGGGGAAATAGCGGGAGCGTGGAGCACAGATACGCAGTATTTT. Its translation: CSVGEIAGAWSTDTQYF.

The chain links TRBV12-3 or TRBV12-4 to TRBJ1-2; a weak D match, TRBD1 (5 bases). Trimming took 7 bases from V and 4 from J, leaving 16 bases between them. The CDR3 spans 14 residues. CDR3 sequence (DNA): TGTGCCAGCACCCCCCGGGCAGGGATCTATGGCTACACCTTC. It translates to CASTPRAGIYGYTF.

This clonotype came up a few times. The chain carries TRBV5-6 and TRBJ2-1; D is unclear. The V end lost 0 bases, the J end lost 12 bases, and 16 bases lay between the germline ends. The germline gives CDR1 SGHDT, CDR2 YYEEEE. The length of the CDR3 is 14 residues. CDR3 sequence reads: CASSLGLEGMGQFF. The DNA of the CDR3 is TGTGCCAGCAGCTTGGGGCTGGAAGGGATGGGGCAGTTCTTC.

The rearrangement uses TRBV7-8 and TRBJ2-3; D uncertain. The CDR3 spans 15 residues. From germline, CDR1 is SGHVS and CDR2 FQNEAQ. V lost 5 bases to trimming and J lost 5 bases, with 17 bases between them. CDR3 coding DNA: TGTGCCAGCAGCGCGTGGAGAGGAGAACGAGATACGCAGTATTTT. It codes for CASSAWRGERDTQYF.

This chain joins TRBV6-1 and TRBJ1-2; D possibly corresponds to TRBD1 (5 bases). The CDR3 is 14 amino acids. CDR1 MNHNS and CDR2 SASEGT come from the germline V gene. V was pared by 8 bases and J by 7 bases, with 20 bases between. The CDR3 DNA reads TGTGCCAGCGAGCTGAGGGGAAGGGAGACTGGCTACACCTTC. This gives the protein CASELRGRETGYTF.

This clonotype was observed a few times. The chain is built from TRBV30 and TRBJ2-7, with 13 bases that match TRBD2. V gave up 5 bases and J gave up 8 bases; unmatched junction bases: 12. The CDR3 consists of 15 residues. Germline CDR1 and CDR2: GTSNPN and SVGIG (reference sequence). CDR3 sequence: CAWSFGTSGKDKQYF. As DNA, the CDR3 is TGTGCCTGGTCCTTCGGGACTAGCGGGAAGGATAAGCAGTACTTC.

V and J are TRBV3-1 and TRBJ2-3; no firm D call. The length of the CDR3 is 16 residues. V dropped 1 base and J dropped 0 bases, with 11 bases sitting between them. Germline-derived CDR1 and CDR2 are LGHDT and YNNKEL (reference sequence). CDR3 in amino acids: CASSQGVASSTDTQYF. DNA for the CDR3: TGTGCCAGCAGCCAAGGCGTGGCGTCTAGCACAGATACGCAGTATTTT.

The chain links TRBV4-2 to TRBJ2-1; 7 bases are shared with TRBD1. V lost 4 bases and J lost 5; bases outside the gene matches: 8. The germline CDR1 and CDR2 sequences are LGHNA and YNFKEQ. The CDR3 covers 15 residues. CDR3: CASSLTGVSDNEQFF. The DNA for the CDR3 is TGTGCCAGCAGCCTTACAGGGGTCTCGGACAATGAGCAGTTCTTC.

The chain links TRBV20-1 to TRBJ2-2, with no clear D. Germline V gene lookup returns CDR1 DFQATT and CDR2 SNEGSKA (reference sequence). V shed 0 bases and J shed 6 bases, with 11 bases lying between them. CDR3 length: 14 amino acids. CDR3 sequence: CSARDKGSAGELFF. The CDR3 DNA follows: TGCAGTGCTAGAGATAAAGGGTCGGCCGGGGAGCTGTTTTTT.

The gene calls are TRBV6-2 or TRBV6-3 and TRBJ2-2, with 8 bases lining up with TRBD1. Trimming removed 4 bases from V and 1 base from J; junction bases left unmatched: 2. CDR3 length: 15 residues. CDR1 is MNHEY, CDR2 SVGEGT, per germline. As DNA, the CDR3 is TGTGCCAGCAGTTCCGGACAGGGGAACACCGGGGAGCTGTTTTTT. Encoded protein: CASSSGQGNTGELFF.

The V and J genes are TRBV29-1 and TRBJ2-2; D remains unclear. The germline gives CDR1 SQVTM, CDR2 ANQGSEA. Trimming cost V 3 bases and J 2 bases, with 16 bases left between them. This CDR3 has 16 amino acids. The CDR3 loop reads CSVEGQDCYNTGELFF. The CDR3 bases are TGCAGCGTTGAGGGCCAAGACTGCTATAACACCGGGGAGCTGTTTTTT.

In this sample, this clonotype turned up a few times. V gene TRBV15 combines with J gene TRBJ2-2; no clear D gene. CDR3 length: 12 residues. Between the trimmed V and J ends, which lost 8 bases and 6 bases, there was a span of 10 bases. Germline-derived CDR1 and CDR2 are LNHNV and YYDKDF (reference sequence). CDR3 DNA sequence: TGTGCCACCGCGCCATTGGCCGGGGAGCTGTTTTTT. It codes for CATAPLAGELFF.

In its sample, this clonotype was seen a few times. The chain has TRBV27 and TRBJ2-7; D remains ambiguous. The CDR3 is made up of 13 amino acids. V was trimmed by 7 bases and J by 1 base, leaving 11 bases between them. Germline loops: CDR1 MNHEY, CDR2 SMNVEV (reference sequence). The chain's CDR3 is CASTRVGSYEQYF. The CDR3 DNA reads as TGTGCCAGCACTCGGGTCGGGTCCTACGAGCAGTACTTC.